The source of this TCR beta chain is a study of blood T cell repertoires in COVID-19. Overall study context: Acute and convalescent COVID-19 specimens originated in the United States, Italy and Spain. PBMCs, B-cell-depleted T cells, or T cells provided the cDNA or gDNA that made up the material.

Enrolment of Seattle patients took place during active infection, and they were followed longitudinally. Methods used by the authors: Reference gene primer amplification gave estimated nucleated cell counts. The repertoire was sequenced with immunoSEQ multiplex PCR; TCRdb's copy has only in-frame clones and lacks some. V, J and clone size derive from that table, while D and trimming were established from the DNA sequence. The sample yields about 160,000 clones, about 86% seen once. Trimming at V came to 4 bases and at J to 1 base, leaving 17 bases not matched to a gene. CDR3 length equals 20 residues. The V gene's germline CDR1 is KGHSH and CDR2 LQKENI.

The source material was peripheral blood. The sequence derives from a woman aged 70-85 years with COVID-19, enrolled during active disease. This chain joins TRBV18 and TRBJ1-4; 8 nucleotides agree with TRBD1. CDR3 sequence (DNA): TGTGCCAGCTCACTAAAGGAGGCAGGGGGCTTTGGAGGAACTAATGAAAAACTGTTTTTT. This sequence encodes CASSLKEAGGFGGTNEKLFF.